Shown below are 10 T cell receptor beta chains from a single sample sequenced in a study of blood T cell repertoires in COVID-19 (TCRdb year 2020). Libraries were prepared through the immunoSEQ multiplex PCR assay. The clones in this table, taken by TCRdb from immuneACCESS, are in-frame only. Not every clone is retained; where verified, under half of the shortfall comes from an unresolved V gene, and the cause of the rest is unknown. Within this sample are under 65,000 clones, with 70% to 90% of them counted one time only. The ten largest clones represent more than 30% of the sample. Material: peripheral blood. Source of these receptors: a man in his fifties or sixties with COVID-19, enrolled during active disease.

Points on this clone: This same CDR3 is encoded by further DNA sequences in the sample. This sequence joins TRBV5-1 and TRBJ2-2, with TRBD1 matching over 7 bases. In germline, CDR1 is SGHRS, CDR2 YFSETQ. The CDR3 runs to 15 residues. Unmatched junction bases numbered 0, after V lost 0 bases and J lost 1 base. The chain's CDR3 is CASSLGQGNTGELFF. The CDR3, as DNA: TGCGCCAGCAGCTTGGGACAGGGGAACACCGGGGAGCTGTTTTTT.

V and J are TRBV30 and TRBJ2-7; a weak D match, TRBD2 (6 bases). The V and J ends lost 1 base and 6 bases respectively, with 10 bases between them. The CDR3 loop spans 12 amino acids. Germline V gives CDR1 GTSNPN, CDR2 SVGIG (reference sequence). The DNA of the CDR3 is TGTGCCTGGAGTGAATCTAGCGCCGAGCAGTACTTC. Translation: CAWSESSAEQYF.

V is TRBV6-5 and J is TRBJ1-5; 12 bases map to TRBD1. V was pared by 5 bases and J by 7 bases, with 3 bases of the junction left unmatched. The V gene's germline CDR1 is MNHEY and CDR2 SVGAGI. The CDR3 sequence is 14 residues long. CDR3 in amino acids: CASSLGTGGQPQHF. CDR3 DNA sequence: TGTGCCAGCAGTCTCGGGACAGGGGGCCAGCCCCAGCATTTT.

The chain's CDR3 is CASSLWTFSEAFF. The CDR3 DNA sequence: TGTGCCAGCAGCTTATGGACTTTTTCTGAAGCTTTCTTT. The gene calls are TRBV7-9 and TRBJ1-1, with no clear D. Germline CDR1 is SEHNR and CDR2 is FQNEAQ (reference sequence). V was pared by 2 bases and J by 6 bases, with 10 bases between. This CDR3 is 13 amino acids long.

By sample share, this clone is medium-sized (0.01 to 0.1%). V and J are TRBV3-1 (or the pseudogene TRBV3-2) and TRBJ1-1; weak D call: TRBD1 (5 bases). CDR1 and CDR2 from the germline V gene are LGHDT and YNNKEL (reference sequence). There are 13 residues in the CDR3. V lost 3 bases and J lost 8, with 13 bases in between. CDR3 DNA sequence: TGTGCCAGCAGCCAGGGTGGACACTCGGAAGCTTTCTTT. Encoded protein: CASSQGGHSEAFF.

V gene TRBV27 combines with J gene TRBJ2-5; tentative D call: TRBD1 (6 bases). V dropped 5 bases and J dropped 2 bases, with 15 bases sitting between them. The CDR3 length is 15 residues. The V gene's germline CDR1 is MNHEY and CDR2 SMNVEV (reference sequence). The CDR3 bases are TGTGCCAGCAGTCCCCACCACAGGGTTCAAGAGACCCAGTACTTC. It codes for CASSPHHRVQETQYF.

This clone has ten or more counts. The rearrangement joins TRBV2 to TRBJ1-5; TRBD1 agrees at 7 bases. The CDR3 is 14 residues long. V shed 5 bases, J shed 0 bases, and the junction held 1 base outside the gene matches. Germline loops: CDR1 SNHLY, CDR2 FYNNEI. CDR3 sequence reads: CASSQGDSNQPQHF. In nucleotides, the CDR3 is TGTGCCAGCAGTCAGGGGGATAGCAATCAGCCCCAGCATTTT.

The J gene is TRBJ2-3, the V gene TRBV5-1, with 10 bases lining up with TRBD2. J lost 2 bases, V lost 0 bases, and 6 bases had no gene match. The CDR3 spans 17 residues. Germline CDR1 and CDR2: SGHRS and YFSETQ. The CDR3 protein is CASSLDFSGRPTDTQYF. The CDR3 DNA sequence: TGCGCCAGCAGCTTGGATTTTAGCGGGAGGCCCACAGATACGCAGTATTTT.

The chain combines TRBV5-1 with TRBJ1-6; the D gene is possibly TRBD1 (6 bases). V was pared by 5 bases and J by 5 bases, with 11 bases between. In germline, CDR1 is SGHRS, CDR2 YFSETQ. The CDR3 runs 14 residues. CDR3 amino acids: CASRQTGDNSPLHF. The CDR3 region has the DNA TGCGCCAGCAGACAGACAGGAGATAATTCACCCCTCCACTTT. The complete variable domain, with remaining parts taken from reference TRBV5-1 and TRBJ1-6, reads KAGVTQTPRYLIKTRGQQVTLSCSPISGHRSVSWYQQTPGQGLQFLFEYFSETQRNKGNFPGRFSGRQFSNSRSEMNVSTLELGDSALYLCASRQTGDNSPLHFGNGTRLTVT.

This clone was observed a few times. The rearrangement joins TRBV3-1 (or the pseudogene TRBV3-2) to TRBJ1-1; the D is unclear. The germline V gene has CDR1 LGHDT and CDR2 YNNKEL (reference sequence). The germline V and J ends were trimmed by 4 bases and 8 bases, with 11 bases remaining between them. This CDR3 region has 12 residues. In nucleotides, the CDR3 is TGTGCCAGCAGCCCGCTTCGGGGAGAAGCTTTCTTT. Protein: CASSPLRGEAFF.